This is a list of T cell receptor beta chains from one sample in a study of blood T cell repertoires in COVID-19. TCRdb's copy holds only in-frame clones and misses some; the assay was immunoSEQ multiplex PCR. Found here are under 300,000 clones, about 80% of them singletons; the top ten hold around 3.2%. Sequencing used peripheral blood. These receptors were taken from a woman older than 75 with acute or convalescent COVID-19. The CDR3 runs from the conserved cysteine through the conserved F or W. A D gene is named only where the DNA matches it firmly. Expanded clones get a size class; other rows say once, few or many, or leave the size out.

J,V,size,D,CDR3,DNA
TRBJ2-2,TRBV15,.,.,CATSRERDYTGELFF,TGTGCCACCAGCAGAGAGAGGGACTACACCGGGGAGCTGTTTTTT
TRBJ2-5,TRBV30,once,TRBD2,CAWSTGTSGRAAETQYF,TGTGCCTGGTCTACCGGGACTAGCGGGAGGGCCGCGGAGACCCAGTACTTC
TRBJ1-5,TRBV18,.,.,CASSPPGLSNQPQHF,TGTGCCAGCTCACCACCGGGGCTTAGCAATCAGCCCCAGCATTTT
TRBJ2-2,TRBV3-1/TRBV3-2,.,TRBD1,CASSPYGQGRVTGELFF,TGTGCCAGCAGCCCCTACGGACAGGGACGGGTCACCGGGGAGCTGTTTTTT
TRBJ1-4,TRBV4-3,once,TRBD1,CASSQGQGEEKLFF,TGCGCCAGCAGCCAAGGACAGGGGGAAGAAAAACTGTTTTTT
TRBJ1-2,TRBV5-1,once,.,CASSDPGSYGYTF,TGCGCCAGCAGCGACCCCGGGAGCTATGGCTACACCTTC
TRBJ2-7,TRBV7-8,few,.,CASSPLKDRRYF,TGTGCCAGCAGCCCGCTCAAGGACAGACGATACTTC
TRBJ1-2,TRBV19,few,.,CASRPSINQRGYTF,TGTGCCAGTAGGCCATCGATAAACCAGAGGGGCTACACCTTC
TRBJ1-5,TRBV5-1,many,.,CASSHRFTRADLGSNQPQHF,TGCGCCAGCAGCCACAGGTTTACTCGGGCAGACCTCGGTAGCAATCAGCCCCAGCATTTT
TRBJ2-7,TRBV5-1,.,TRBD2,CASTLSGTSGVYEQYF,TGCGCCAGCACTCTGTCGGGGACTAGCGGAGTCTACGAGCAGTACTTC
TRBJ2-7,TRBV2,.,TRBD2,CASRTPGLAYYEQYF,TGTGCCAGCAGGACTCCGGGACTAGCGTATTACGAGCAGTACTTC
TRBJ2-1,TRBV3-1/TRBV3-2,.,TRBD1,CASSQVPGTGGNNEQFF,TGTGCCAGCAGCCAAGTCCCCGGGACAGGGGGTAACAATGAGCAGTTCTTC
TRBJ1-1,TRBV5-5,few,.,CASSTGQGRTEAFF,TGTGCCAGCAGCACCGGCCAGGGAAGGACTGAAGCTTTCTTT
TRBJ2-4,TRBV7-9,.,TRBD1,CASSSRDRERFIQYF,TGTGCCAGCAGCTCCCGGGACAGGGAAAGGTTCATTCAGTACTTC
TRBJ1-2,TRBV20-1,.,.,CSATDGYGYTF,TGCAGTGCAACAGACGGCTATGGCTACACCTTC
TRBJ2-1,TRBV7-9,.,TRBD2,CASSFTSGISQKKFF,TGTGCCAGCAGCTTCACTAGCGGGATAAGCCAGAAGAAGTTCTTC
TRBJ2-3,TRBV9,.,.,CASSVGSLSTDTQYF,TGTGCCAGCAGCGTAGGGAGCCTTAGCACAGATACGCAGTATTTT
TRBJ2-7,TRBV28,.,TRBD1,CASSPQTGAYEQYF,TGTGCCAGCAGTCCCCAGACAGGGGCCTACGAGCAGTACTTC
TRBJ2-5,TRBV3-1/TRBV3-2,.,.,CASSQAQGTQYF,TGTGCCAGCAGCCAAGCACAGGGGACCCAGTACTTC
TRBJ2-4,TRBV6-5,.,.,CASSYSSGNIQYF,TGTGCCAGCAGTTACTCGAGTGGAAACATTCAGTACTTC
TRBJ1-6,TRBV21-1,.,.,CASSKKIRQGSYNSPLHF,TGTGCCAGCAGCAAAAAGATCAGGCAGGGATCCTATAATTCACCCCTCCACTTT
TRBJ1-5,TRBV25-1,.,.,CASSPGGGQPQHF,TGTGCCAGCAGCCCCGGGGGAGGCCAGCCCCAGCATTTT
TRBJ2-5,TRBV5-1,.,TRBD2,CASSVTSGRALETQYF,TGCGCCAGCAGCGTAACTAGCGGGAGGGCCCTTGAGACCCAGTACTTC
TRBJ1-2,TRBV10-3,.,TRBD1,CAIRRGQGDSYGYTF,TGTGCCATCAGACGGGGACAGGGGGACAGCTATGGCTACACCTTC
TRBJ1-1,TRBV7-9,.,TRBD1,CASSFDRAPLNTEAFF,TGTGCCAGCAGCTTCGACAGGGCCCCCTTGAACACTGAAGCTTTCTTT
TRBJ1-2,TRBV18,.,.,CASSQGEEGNYGYTF,TGTGCCAGCTCACAAGGGGAGGAGGGAAACTATGGCTACACCTTC
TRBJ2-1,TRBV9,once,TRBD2,CASSVATGRSGRSYEQFF,TGTGCCAGCAGCGTAGCTACCGGACGTAGCGGGAGGTCCTATGAGCAGTTCTTC
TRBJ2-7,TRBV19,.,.,CASSIEGRIYEQYF,TGTGCCAGTAGTATAGAGGGGAGGATCTACGAGCAGTACTTC
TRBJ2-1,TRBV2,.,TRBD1,CASSERGLNEQFF,TGTGCCAGCAGTGAAAGGGGGCTCAATGAGCAGTTCTTC
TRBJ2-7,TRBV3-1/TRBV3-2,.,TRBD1,CASSLPGQGAYEQYF,TGTGCCAGCAGCCTCCCGGGACAGGGGGCCTACGAGCAGTACTTC
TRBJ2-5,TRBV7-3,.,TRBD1,CASSTGQGRTQYF,TGTGCCAGCAGCACGGGACAGGGTAGAACCCAGTACTTC
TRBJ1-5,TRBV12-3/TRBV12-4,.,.,CASSLVYNQPQHF,TGTGCCAGCAGTTTAGTCTACAATCAGCCCCAGCATTTT
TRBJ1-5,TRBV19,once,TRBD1,CASGDRGYQPQHF,TGTGCCAGTGGGGACAGAGGGTATCAGCCCCAGCATTTT
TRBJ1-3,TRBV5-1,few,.,CASSLATGSRGNTIYF,TGCGCCAGCAGCTTGGCCACGGGGTCTCGTGGAAACACCATATATTTT
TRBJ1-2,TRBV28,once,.,CASSWGDQYGYTF,TGTGCCAGCAGTTGGGGAGATCAGTATGGCTACACCTTC
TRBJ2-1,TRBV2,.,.,CASSVSGLSSYNEQFF,TGTGCCAGCAGTGTTTCGGGACTTAGCTCCTACAATGAGCAGTTCTTC
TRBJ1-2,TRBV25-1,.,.,CASSHKAGTVYGYTF,TGTGCCAGCAGTCACAAGGCGGGGACCGTTTATGGCTACACCTTC
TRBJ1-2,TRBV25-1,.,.,CASSESTGRGYGYTF,TGTGCCAGCAGTGAAAGTACAGGAAGAGGCTACGGCTACACCTTC
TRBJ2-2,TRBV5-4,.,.,CASSLGHGELFF,TGTGCCAGCAGCTTGGGGCATGGGGAGCTGTTTTTT
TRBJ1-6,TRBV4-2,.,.,CASSHPILGTSDNSPLHF,TGTGCCAGCAGCCACCCCATCCTTGGGACTTCGGATAATTCACCCCTCCACTTT
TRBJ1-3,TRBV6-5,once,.,CATILMGFSGNTIYF,TGTGCCACCATACTCATGGGCTTTTCTGGAAACACCATATATTTT
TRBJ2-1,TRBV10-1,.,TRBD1,CASSYDRDRGLNEQFF,TGCGCCAGCAGTTACGACCGGGACAGGGGACTAAATGAGCAGTTCTTC
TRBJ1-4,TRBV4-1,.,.,CASSQEANPTNEKLFF,TGCGCCAGCAGCCAAGAAGCCAACCCAACTAATGAAAAACTGTTTTTT
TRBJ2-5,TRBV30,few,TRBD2,CAWSGLAGVGAQYF,TGTGCCTGGAGTGGACTAGCGGGAGTGGGGGCCCAGTACTTC
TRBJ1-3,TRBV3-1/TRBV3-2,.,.,CASSQVSVSGNTIYF,TGTGCCAGCAGCCAAGTTTCTGTGTCTGGAAACACCATATATTTT
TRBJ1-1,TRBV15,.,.,CATSRDLMNTEAFF,TGTGCCACCAGCAGAGATTTAATGAACACTGAAGCTTTCTTT
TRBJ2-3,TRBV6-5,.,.,CASSGGTDTQYF,TGTGCCAGCAGCGGGGGCACAGATACGCAGTATTTT
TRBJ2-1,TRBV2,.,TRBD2,CASGKAGGTYNEQFF,TGTGCCAGCGGAAAAGCGGGGGGGACTTACAATGAGCAGTTCTTC
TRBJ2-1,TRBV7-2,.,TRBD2,CASSLALFSGVNNEQFF,TGTGCCAGCAGCTTAGCGCTCTTTAGCGGGGTTAACAATGAGCAGTTCTTC
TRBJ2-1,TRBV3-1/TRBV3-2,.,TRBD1,CASSGGQTKPSYNEQFF,TGTGCCAGCAGCGGGGGACAGACTAAACCTTCCTACAATGAGCAGTTCTTC
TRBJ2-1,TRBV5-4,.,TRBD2,CASRLGTSGNHEQFF,TGTGCCAGCAGATTGGGGACTAGCGGGAATCATGAGCAGTTCTTC